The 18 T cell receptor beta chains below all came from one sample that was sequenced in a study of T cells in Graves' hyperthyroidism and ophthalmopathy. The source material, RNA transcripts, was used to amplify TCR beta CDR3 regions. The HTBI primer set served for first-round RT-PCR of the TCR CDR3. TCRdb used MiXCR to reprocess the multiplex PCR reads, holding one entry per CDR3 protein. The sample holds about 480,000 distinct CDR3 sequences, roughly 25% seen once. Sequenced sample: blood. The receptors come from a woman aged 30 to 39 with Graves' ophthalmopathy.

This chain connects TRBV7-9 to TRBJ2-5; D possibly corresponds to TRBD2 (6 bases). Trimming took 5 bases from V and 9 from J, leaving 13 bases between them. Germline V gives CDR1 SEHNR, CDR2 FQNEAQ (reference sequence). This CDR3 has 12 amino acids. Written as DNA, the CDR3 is TGTGCCAGCAGCCCGGAGACTAGGGCCCAGTACTTC. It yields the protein CASSPETRAQYF.

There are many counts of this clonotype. This CDR3 is CASSFGTEETQYF. CDR3 nucleotides: TGTGCCAGCAGCTTCGGGACAGAAGAGACCCAGTACTTC. The chain couples TRBV7-2 to TRBJ2-5; 7 nucleotides agree with TRBD1. V was pared by 3 bases and J by 3 bases, with 1 base of the junction left unmatched. The CDR3 loop spans 13 amino acids. In germline, CDR1 is SGHTA, CDR2 FQGNSA.

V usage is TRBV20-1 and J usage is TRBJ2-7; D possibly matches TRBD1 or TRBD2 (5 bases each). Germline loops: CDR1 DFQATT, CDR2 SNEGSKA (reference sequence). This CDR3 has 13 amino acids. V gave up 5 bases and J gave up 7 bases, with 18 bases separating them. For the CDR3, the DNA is TGCAGTGCTGAGCCGAGCCGGGGCGGGGAGCAGTACTTC. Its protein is CSAEPSRGGEQYF.

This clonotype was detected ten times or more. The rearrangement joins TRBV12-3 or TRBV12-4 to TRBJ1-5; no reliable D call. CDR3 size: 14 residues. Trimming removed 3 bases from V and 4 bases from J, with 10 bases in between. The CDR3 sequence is CASSFNGANQPQHF. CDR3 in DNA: TGTGCCAGCAGTTTTAACGGTGCTAATCAGCCCCAGCATTTT.

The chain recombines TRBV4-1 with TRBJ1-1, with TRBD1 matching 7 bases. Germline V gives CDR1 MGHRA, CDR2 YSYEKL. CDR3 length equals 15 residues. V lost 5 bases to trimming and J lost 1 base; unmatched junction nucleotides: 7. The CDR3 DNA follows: TGCGCCAGCAGCACCCGCGGGACAGAGAACACTGAAGCTTTCTTT. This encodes CASSTRGTENTEAFF.

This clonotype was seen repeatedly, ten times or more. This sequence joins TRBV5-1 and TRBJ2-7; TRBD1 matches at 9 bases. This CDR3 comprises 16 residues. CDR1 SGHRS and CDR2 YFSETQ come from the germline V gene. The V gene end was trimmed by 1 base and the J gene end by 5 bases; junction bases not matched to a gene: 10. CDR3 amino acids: CASSLTRDRAPDEQYF. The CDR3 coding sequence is TGCGCCAGCAGCTTGACAAGGGACAGGGCCCCCGACGAGCAGTACTTC.

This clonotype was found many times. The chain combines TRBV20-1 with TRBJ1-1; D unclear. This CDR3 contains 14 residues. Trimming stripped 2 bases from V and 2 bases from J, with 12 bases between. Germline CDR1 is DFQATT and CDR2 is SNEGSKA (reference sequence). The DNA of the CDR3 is TGCAGTGCTAGATTGCCAGACTCCAACACTGAAGCTTTCTTT. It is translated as CSARLPDSNTEAFF.

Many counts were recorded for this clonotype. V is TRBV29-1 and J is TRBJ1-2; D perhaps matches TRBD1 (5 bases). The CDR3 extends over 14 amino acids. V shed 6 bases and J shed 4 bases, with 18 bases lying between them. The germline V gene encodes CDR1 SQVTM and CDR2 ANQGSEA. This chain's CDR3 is CSVARDGEIYGYTF. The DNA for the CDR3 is TGCAGCGTCGCCCGGGACGGAGAGATCTATGGCTACACCTTC.

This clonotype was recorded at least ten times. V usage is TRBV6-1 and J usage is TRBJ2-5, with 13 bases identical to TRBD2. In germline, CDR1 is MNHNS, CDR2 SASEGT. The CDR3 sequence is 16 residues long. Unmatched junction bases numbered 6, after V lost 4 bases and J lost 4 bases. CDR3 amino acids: CASSGTSGGALETQYF. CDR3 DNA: TGTGCCAGCAGTGGCACTAGCGGGGGGGCCCTAGAGACCCAGTACTTC.

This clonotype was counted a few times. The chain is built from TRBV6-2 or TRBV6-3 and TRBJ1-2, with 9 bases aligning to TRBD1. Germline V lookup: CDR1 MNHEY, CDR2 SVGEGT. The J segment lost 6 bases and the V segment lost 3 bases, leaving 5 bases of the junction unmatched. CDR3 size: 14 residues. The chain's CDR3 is CASSYGTGSNGYTF. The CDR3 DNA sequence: TGTGCCAGCAGTTATGGGACAGGGTCTAATGGCTACACCTTC.

In DNA form, the CDR3 reads TGTGCCAGCAGTCCCGGCGACCAGTCCTATCAGCCCCAGCATTTT. This sequence encodes CASSPGDQSYQPQHF. The chain employs TRBV12-3 or TRBV12-4 and TRBJ1-5, with no clear D. The CDR3 has 15 amino acids. Trimming cost V 5 bases and J 5 bases, with 16 bases left between them.

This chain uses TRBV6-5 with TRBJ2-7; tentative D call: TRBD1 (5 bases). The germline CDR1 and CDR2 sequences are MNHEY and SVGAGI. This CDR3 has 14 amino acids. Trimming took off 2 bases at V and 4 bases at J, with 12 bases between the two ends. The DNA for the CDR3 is TGTGCCAGCAGTTACAAGGGTACAGGTTACGAGCAGTACTTC. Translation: CASSYKGTGYEQYF.

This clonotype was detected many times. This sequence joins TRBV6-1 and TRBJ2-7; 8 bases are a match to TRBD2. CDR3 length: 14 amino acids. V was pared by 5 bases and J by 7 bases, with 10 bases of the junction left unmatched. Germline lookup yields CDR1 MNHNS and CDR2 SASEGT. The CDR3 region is CASSPPGREQEQYF. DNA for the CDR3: TGTGCCAGCAGTCCCCCCGGGAGGGAACAGGAGCAGTACTTC.

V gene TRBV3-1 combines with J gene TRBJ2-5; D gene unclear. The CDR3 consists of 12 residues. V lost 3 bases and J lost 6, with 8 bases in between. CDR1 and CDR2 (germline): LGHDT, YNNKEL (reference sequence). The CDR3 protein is CASSHAGKTQYF. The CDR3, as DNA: TGTGCCAGCAGCCACGCCGGAAAGACCCAGTACTTC.

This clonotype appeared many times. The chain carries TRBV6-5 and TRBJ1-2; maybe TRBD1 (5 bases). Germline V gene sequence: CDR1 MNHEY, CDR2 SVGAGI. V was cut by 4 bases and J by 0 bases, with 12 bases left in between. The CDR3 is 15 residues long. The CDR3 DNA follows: TGTGCCAGCAGTTCATGGACGGGACCTAACTATGGCTACACCTTC. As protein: CASSSWTGPNYGYTF.

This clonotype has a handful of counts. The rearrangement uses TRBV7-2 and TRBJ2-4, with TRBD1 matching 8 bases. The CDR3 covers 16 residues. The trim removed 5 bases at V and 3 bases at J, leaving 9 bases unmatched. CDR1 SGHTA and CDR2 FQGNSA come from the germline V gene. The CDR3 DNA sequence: TGTGCCAGCAGCCCCAAAGTGGGACAGGACAAAAACATTCAGTACTTC. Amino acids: CASSPKVGQDKNIQYF.

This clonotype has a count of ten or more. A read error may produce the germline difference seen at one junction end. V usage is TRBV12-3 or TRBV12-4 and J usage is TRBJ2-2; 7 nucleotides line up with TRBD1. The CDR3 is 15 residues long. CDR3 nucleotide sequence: TGTGCCAGCAGTTTAACGACAGGGCGGGCCGGGGAGCTGTCTTTT. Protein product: CASSLTTGRAGELSF.

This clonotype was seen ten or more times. DNA of the CDR3: TGCAGTGCTTTTGTCCAAGAGACCCAGTACTTC. Translating it yields CSAFVQETQYF. The chain joins TRBV20-1 to TRBJ2-5; the D is unclear. Trimming removed 5 bases at V and 1 base at J, with 5 bases between. Germline values: CDR1 DFQATT, CDR2 SNEGSKA (reference sequence). The CDR3 totals 11 residues.